The present TCR beta chain was sequenced within a study of cytomegalovirus exposure and HLA in healthy donors. 13 Jbeta primers and 60 Vbeta primers were used for the PCR. In the original analysis: Approximately 11 million of the 75 million to 95 million unique TCR beta chains counted in a later analysis were shared. Generated by immunoSEQ multiplex PCR, the TCRdb table keeps only in-frame clones and is missing some. V, J and clone size derive from that table, while D and trimming were established from the DNA sequence. The data contain some 120,000 clones, under 90% of them singletons. The germline CDR1 and CDR2 sequences are ENHRY and SYGVKD. The CDR3 spans 14 residues. The junction had 7 bases not matched to a gene; V was cut back by 1 base and J by 8 bases.

Sequencing used PBMCs. This chain connects TRBV10-3 to TRBJ1-1; 7 bases are shared with TRBD1. The sequence derives from a woman aged 40 to 50 in good health and CMV-seropositive. The DNA of the CDR3 is TGTGCCATCAGTGAGTTCTCAGGGGGGAAAGAAGCTTTCTTT. Residues: CAISEFSGGKEAFF.